These 8 T cell receptor beta chains share one sample of origin, sequenced in a study of blood T cells in healthy people across ages. A sample-barcoded 5' primer and a J-beta primer mix were used in a second PCR of roughly 6 to 11 cycles. One entry per CDR3 protein results from TCRdb running MiXCR on the 5' RACE reads. This sample has hundreds of thousands of distinct CDR3 sequences, with 52% found just once. What was sequenced was blood. These receptors were collected from a woman older than 75 in good health.

This clonotype was found once. The V call is TRBV29-1, the J call TRBJ2-7, with a tentative D call TRBD1 (6 bases). From germline, CDR1 is SQVTM and CDR2 ANQGSEA. CDR3 length: 15 amino acids. Trimming took off 5 bases at V and 2 bases at J, with 19 bases between the two ends. The CDR3 DNA reads TGCAGCGTTAAACAGGGCCCCGACGGGGCCTACGAGCAGTACTTC. Its translation is CSVKQGPDGAYEQYF.

The chain uses TRBV5-1 and TRBJ2-2, with D perhaps TRBD1 or TRBD2 (5 bases each). This CDR3 is built from 13 residues. The germline CDR1 and CDR2 sequences are SGHRS and YFSETQ. Trimming pared 2 bases from V and 4 bases from J, leaving 6 bases between. CDR3 bases: TGCGCCAGCAGCTTCGGGGCCACCGGGGAGCTGTTTTTT. It specifies CASSFGATGELFF.

V and J are TRBV3-1 and TRBJ2-1, with 7 positions matching TRBD2. TRBJ2-7 matches the DNA end more closely, so the J call is doubtful. Germline CDR1 and CDR2: LGHDT and YNNKEL (reference sequence). This CDR3 comprises 14 residues. Here the CDR3 DNA reads TGTGCCAGCAGCCAACGCTTCGGGGGGAATGAGCAGTACTTC. Encoded protein: CASSQRFGGNEQYF.

The chain recombines TRBV7-9 with TRBJ2-1, with D unresolved. Per germline, CDR1 SEHNR and CDR2 FQNEAQ (reference sequence). The V end lost 3 bases, the J end lost 3 bases, and 6 bases lay between the germline ends. This CDR3 has 13 amino acids. In DNA form, the CDR3 reads TGTGCCAGCAGCTTCAGGAACTACAATGAGCAGTTCTTC. It is translated as CASSFRNYNEQFF.

The CDR3 nucleotides read TGCAGCGTTGCCGGGACTAGCGGTACAGATACGCAGTATTTT. Translated: CSVAGTSGTDTQYF. The V call is TRBV29-1, the J call TRBJ2-3; 11 bases align to TRBD2. Germline CDR1 is SQVTM and CDR2 is ANQGSEA. The CDR3 runs to 14 residues. The V and J ends lost 4 bases and 3 bases, in that order; junction bases with no gene match: 3.

This clonotype was seen ten or more times. The J gene is TRBJ2-7, the V gene TRBV3-1; D is uncertain. Trimming shortened V by 0 bases and J by 0 bases, and 9 bases separated the two germline ends. Germline CDR1 reads LGHDT; CDR2 reads YNNKEL (reference sequence). This CDR3 comprises 15 residues. CDR3 DNA: TGTGCCAGCAGCCAAGAAGGTCTGAGCTCCTACGAGCAGTACTTC. It codes for CASSQEGLSSYEQYF.

This clonotype occurred a few times. V usage is TRBV6-5 and J usage is TRBJ1-1; possible D gene TRBD1, 5 bases. The CDR3 extends over 13 amino acids. The ends were cut back, 5 bases at V and 5 bases at J, with 12 bases in the middle. Germline V CDR1 and CDR2: MNHEY, SVGAGI. This chain's CDR3 is CASSVAGRTEAFF. For the CDR3, the DNA is TGTGCCAGCAGTGTTGCAGGGAGGACTGAAGCTTTCTTT.

The chain recombines TRBV2 with TRBJ2-1; 12 nucleotides line up with TRBD2. The J call could be wrong; TRBJ2-7 is a better fit for the DNA end. Germline assignment: CDR1 SNHLY and CDR2 FYNNEI. The CDR3 has 13 amino acids. CDR3: CAGLAGGNNEQYF. For the CDR3, the DNA is TGTGCCGGCCTAGCGGGAGGGAACAATGAGCAGTACTTC.